The present TCR beta chain was sequenced within a study of CD8+ T cells in alopecia areata. General study results and limits: It was less clear whether patients shared TCRs than it was in mice, possibly because of HLA.

This clone was seen once. Its target is unknown. CDR3 size: 17 residues. Germline assignment: CDR1 SGHDT and CDR2 YYEEEE. Trimming left V 0 bases short and J 0 bases short, with 15 bases between. Following extraction, RNA underwent reverse transcription to cDNA, which served as the sequencing template. This table comes from immunoSEQ multiplex PCR, and its TCRdb copy is limited to in-frame clones, with some not included. Among around 70,000 clones, roughly 30% were seen once, and the ten largest hold about 16%. Documented treatment: oral pan-JAK inhibitor, 5-10 mg twice daily. The material sequenced was CD8+ T cells sorted from blood, taken at week 4, from a patient treated with tofacitinib. The chain recombines TRBV5-6 with TRBJ1-2; no reliable D call. This receptor was identified in a human donor with alopecia areata. The CDR3 sequence: CASSLGTVDSANYGYTF. CDR3 coding DNA: TGTGCCAGCAGCTTGGGGACCGTCGATAGTGCTAACTATGGCTACACCTTC.